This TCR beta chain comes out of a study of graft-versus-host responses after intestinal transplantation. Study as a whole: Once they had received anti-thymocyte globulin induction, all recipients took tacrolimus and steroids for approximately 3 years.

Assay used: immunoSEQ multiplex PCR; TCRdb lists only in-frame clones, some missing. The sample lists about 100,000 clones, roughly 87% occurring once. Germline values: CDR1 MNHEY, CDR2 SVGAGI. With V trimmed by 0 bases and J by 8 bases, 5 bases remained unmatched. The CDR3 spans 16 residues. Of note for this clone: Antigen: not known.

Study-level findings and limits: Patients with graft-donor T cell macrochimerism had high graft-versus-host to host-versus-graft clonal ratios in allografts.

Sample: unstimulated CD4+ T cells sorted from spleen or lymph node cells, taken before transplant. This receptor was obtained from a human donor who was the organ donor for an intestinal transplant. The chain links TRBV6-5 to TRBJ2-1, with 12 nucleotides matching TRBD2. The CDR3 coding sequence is TGTGCCAGCAGTTACTCGTGGACTAGCGGGGTTGATGAGCAGTTCTTC. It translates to CASSYSWTSGVDEQFF.